This TCR beta chain was recorded in a study of T cell changes during pregnancy in multiple sclerosis. V shed 0 bases and J shed 3 bases, with 15 bases lying between them. Germline V gene sequence: CDR1 MNHEY, CDR2 SVGAGI. This CDR3 is 16 amino acids long. Using immunoSEQ multiplex PCR, the repertoire was profiled, and TCRdb retains in-frame clones only, with some absent. Here the sample spans 69,000 or so clones, over 80% being singletons. Here the sequenced sample was peripheral blood, taken before pregnancy. This receptor was obtained from a female donor with multiple sclerosis, enrolled in a pregnancy study. V is TRBV6-5 and J is TRBJ2-7, with D possibly TRBD1 on 6 matching bases. The CDR3 protein is CASSYSPRDISYEQYF. CDR3 nucleotides: TGTGCCAGCAGTTACTCCCCCCGGGACATAAGCTACGAGCAGTACTTC.